This T cell receptor beta chain was captured by sequencing in a study of blood T cell repertoires in COVID-19. About the study: COVID-19 samples from acute and convalescent phases originated in the United States, Italy and Spain.

Seattle patient enrollment occurred during active infection, with longitudinal follow-up thereafter. Clones were read by immunoSEQ multiplex PCR, and TCRdb kept only the in-frame ones, dropping some. This table has roughly 250,000 clones, approximately 85% appearing once. V was trimmed by 3 bases and J by 3 bases, leaving 5 bases between them. CDR1 is MDHEN and CDR2 is SYDVKM in the germline V gene. This CDR3 is built from 12 residues. Sequences were obtained from peripheral blood. This TCR was recovered from a human donor with COVID-19, enrolled during active disease. The donor label of this sample is uncertain. V and J are TRBV28 and TRBJ1-2; D ambiguous. The CDR3 DNA follows: TGTGCCAGCAGTTTTGAGTACTATGGCTACACCTTC. It encodes CASSFEYYGYTF.